These 29 T cell receptor beta chains were all obtained from the same sample, sequenced in a study of blood T cell repertoires in COVID-19. The protocol was immunoSEQ multiplex PCR, while the TCRdb copy is restricted to in-frame clones and leaves out a portion. The data contain 200,000 to 250,000 clones, around 90% of them singletons. Sequenced sample: PBMCs or T cells enriched from blood (not recorded which). These receptor sequences come from a man in his thirties or forties who had been exposed to COVID-19.

V and J are TRBV27 and TRBJ2-1; tentative D call: TRBD2 (6 bases). The germline V and J ends were trimmed by 6 bases and 6 bases, with 18 bases remaining between them. The CDR3 consists of 15 residues. Germline lookup yields CDR1 MNHEY and CDR2 SMNVEV (reference sequence). CDR3 sequence (DNA): TGTGCCAGCAGCTATTCGGCGGGGCCTCGCAATGAGCAGTTCTTC. Translation gives CASSYSAGPRNEQFF.

This chain joins TRBV7-9 and TRBJ1-5; no clear D gene. This CDR3 comprises 12 residues. V was clipped by 4 bases and J by 2 bases, with 3 bases between them. CDR1 and CDR2 from the germline V gene are SEHNR and FQNEAQ (reference sequence). The CDR3 region has the DNA TGTGCCAGCAGCTCCGGCAATCAGCCCCAGCATTTT. Translating gives CASSSGNQPQHF.

Concerning this clone: Other nucleotide sequences in the sample specify the same CDR3. The chain uses TRBV12-3 or TRBV12-4 and TRBJ1-2; no clear D gene. The CDR3 runs to 12 residues. V lost 3 bases, J lost 6 bases, and 8 bases lay in between. In nucleotides, the CDR3 is TGTGCCAGCAGTTTTGGTACAGATGGCTACACCTTC. It specifies CASSFGTDGYTF.

The V and J genes are TRBV19 and TRBJ1-4; TRBD1 matches 9 bases. V was clipped by 5 bases and J by 6 bases; unmatched bases: 7. This CDR3 comprises 15 residues. Germline V gene data show CDR1 as LNHDA and CDR2 as SQIVND (reference sequence). The CDR3 sequence: CASSDRDRVDEKLFF. In DNA form, the CDR3 reads TGTGCCAGTAGTGACCGGGACAGGGTTGATGAAAAACTGTTTTTT. The complete variable domain, with remaining parts taken from reference TRBV19 and TRBJ1-4, reads DGGITQSPKYLFRKEGQNVTLSCEQNLNHDAMYWYRQDPGQGLRLIYYSQIVNDFQKGDIAEGYSVSREKKESFPLTVTSAQKNPTAFYLCASSDRDRVDEKLFFGSGTQLSVL.

The chain couples TRBV19 to TRBJ2-2, with 9 bases aligning to TRBD1. This CDR3 is built from 12 residues. Looked up from germline, CDR1 is LNHDA and CDR2 is SQIVND (reference sequence). V was clipped by 10 bases and J by 9 bases; unmatched bases: 6. The CDR3 here is CATGQGRWELFF. The CDR3 DNA follows: TGTGCCACGGGACAGGGTCGCTGGGAGCTGTTTTTT.

The rearrangement links TRBV5-4 to TRBJ2-2; a possible D gene is TRBD1 (5 bases). Per the germline V gene, CDR1 is SGHNT and CDR2 is YYREEE (reference sequence). The CDR3 sequence is 15 residues long. V was shortened by 0 bases and J by 1 base, with 7 bases between the two germline ends. The CDR3 bases are TGTGCCAGCAGCTTGGGACAGCTGAACACCGGGGAGCTGTTTTTT. Translation gives CASSLGQLNTGELFF.

V gene TRBV12-5 combines with J gene TRBJ1-1, with D tentatively TRBD1 (6 bases). The V end was cut by 5 bases, the J end by 6 bases, with 13 bases between. There are 13 residues in the CDR3. CDR1 is LGHNT and CDR2 is FRNRAP in the germline V gene. This CDR3 reads CASGLGGGAEAFF. DNA of the CDR3: TGTGCTAGTGGTCTGGGGGGGGGCGCTGAAGCTTTCTTT.

As DNA, the CDR3 is TGTGCCGTCGGAGGGACAGGGAATTTCTATGGCTACACCTTC. This gives the protein CAVGGTGNFYGYTF. This chain uses TRBV19 with TRBJ1-2, with 9 bases aligning to TRBD1. V shed 11 bases and J 4 bases; nucleotides not matched to a gene: 11. The CDR3 is 14 amino acids. The V gene's germline CDR1 is LNHDA and CDR2 SQIVND (reference sequence).

This chain connects TRBV3-1 (or the pseudogene TRBV3-2) to TRBJ1-5, with a possible D match to TRBD1 (5 bases). Looked up from germline, CDR1 is LGHDT and CDR2 is YNNKEL (reference sequence). The length of the CDR3 is 14 residues. The ends were cut back, 1 base at V and 2 bases at J, with 6 bases in the middle. Here the CDR3 DNA reads TGTGCCAGCAGCCAAGGGGGGGGCAATCAGCCCCAGCATTTT. Protein sequence: CASSQGGGNQPQHF.

This sequence joins TRBV4-2 and TRBJ2-6; TRBD1 aligns across 8 bases. J gave up 0 bases and V 2 bases, and 3 bases lay outside the gene matches. There are 17 residues in the CDR3. Germline V gene sequence: CDR1 LGHNA, CDR2 YNFKEQ. This CDR3 reads CASSQPGQASGANVLTF. The DNA for the CDR3 is TGTGCCAGCAGCCAACCGGGACAGGCCTCTGGGGCCAACGTCCTGACTTTC.

This clone was seen a handful of times. This chain joins TRBV19 and TRBJ1-3, with D possibly being TRBD1 (5 bases). Trimming cost V 6 bases and J 8 bases, with 17 bases left between them. Germline V lookup: CDR1 LNHDA, CDR2 SQIVND (reference sequence). The CDR3 is 14 amino acids. This CDR3 reads CASSYRAGKDTIYF. The CDR3 DNA reads TGTGCCAGTAGCTACCGGGCAGGGAAGGACACCATATATTTT. Together with reference TRBV19 and TRBJ1-3, the CDR3 gives the full variable domain: DGGITQSPKYLFRKEGQNVTLSCEQNLNHDAMYWYRQDPGQGLRLIYYSQIVNDFQKGDIAEGYSVSREKKESFPLTVTSAQKNPTAFYLCASSYRAGKDTIYFGEGSWLTVV.

The chain employs TRBV9 and TRBJ2-7; TRBD2 matches at 7 bases. The trim removed 0 bases at V and 5 bases at J, leaving 8 bases unmatched. CDR1 and CDR2 (germline): SGDLS, YYNGEE. The CDR3 extends over 15 amino acids. The CDR3 bases are TGTGCCAGCAGCGTAGTGGGGCGGGGGTCGGACGAGCAGTACTTC. Translation gives CASSVVGRGSDEQYF.

The chain carries TRBV5-4 and TRBJ1-1, with D perhaps matching TRBD1 (5 bases). With 4 bases removed from V and 0 bases from J, the gap between germline ends came to 13 bases. This CDR3 spans 15 amino acids. Germline assignment: CDR1 SGHNT and CDR2 YYREEE (reference sequence). The CDR3 coding sequence is TGTGCCAGCAGCCCCCTCGGGGGAATGAACACTGAAGCTTTCTTT. Translation: CASSPLGGMNTEAFF.

Here the CDR3 reads CASSQGVREGYGYTF. The CDR3 coding sequence is TGTGCCAGCAGCCAAGGAGTCAGGGAAGGTTATGGCTACACCTTC. The V and J genes are TRBV3-1 (or the pseudogene TRBV3-2) and TRBJ1-2, with D possibly TRBD1 on 5 matching bases. Germline assignment: CDR1 LGHDT and CDR2 YNNKEL (reference sequence). The V gene lost 1 base and the J gene lost 5 bases, with 14 bases spanning the gap. The CDR3 is 15 amino acids.

V gene TRBV19 combines with J gene TRBJ2-6; tentative D call: TRBD1 (6 bases). The CDR3 extends over 16 amino acids. The V end was cut by 5 bases, the J end by 0 bases, with 11 bases between. Germline CDR1 is LNHDA and CDR2 is SQIVND (reference sequence). The DNA of the CDR3 is TGTGCCAGTAGTCCCCAGGGGCCCTCTGGGGCCAACGTCCTGACTTTC. Protein sequence: CASSPQGPSGANVLTF.

This chain joins TRBV14 and TRBJ1-1; 9 bases are a match to TRBD1. The CDR3 loop spans 13 amino acids. J was trimmed by 4 bases and V by 3 bases; bases with no gene match: 0. Germline assignment: CDR1 SGHDN and CDR2 FVKESK. Written as DNA, the CDR3 is TGTGCCAGCAGCCAGACAGGGGGCACTGAAGCTTTCTTT. Translation: CASSQTGGTEAFF.

CDR3 nucleotide sequence: TGTGCCAGCAGCCTTGGACAACCGTCCACAGATACGCAGTATTTT. Its translation is CASSLGQPSTDTQYF. The rearrangement links TRBV3-1 (or the pseudogene TRBV3-2) to TRBJ2-3; TRBD1 might be the D (5 bases). CDR1 LGHDT and CDR2 YNNKEL come from the germline V gene (reference sequence). The CDR3 spans 15 residues. V was trimmed by 4 bases and J by 2 bases, leaving 13 bases between them.

This chain connects TRBV4-3 to TRBJ2-2; 9 bases match TRBD1. The ends lost 3 bases at V and 6 bases at J; junction bases unmatched: 8. Germline CDR1 and CDR2: LGHNA and YSLEER. This CDR3 is 16 amino acids long. CDR3 region: CASSQEDRGGAGELFF. CDR3 DNA: TGCGCCAGCAGCCAGGAGGACAGGGGCGGCGCCGGGGAGCTGTTTTTT.

The gene calls are TRBV2 and TRBJ1-3; D may be TRBD1 (6 bases). Trimming left V 6 bases short and J 8 bases short, with 17 bases between. The CDR3 runs to 14 residues. The V gene's germline CDR1 is SNHLY and CDR2 FYNNEI. The CDR3 is CASRRGTPTDTIYF. The CDR3, as DNA: TGTGCCAGCAGAAGGGGGACCCCGACAGACACCATATATTTT.

V is TRBV5-4 and J is TRBJ2-3, with TRBD1 identical over 8 bases. With 1 base clipped from V and 4 bases from J, the junction kept 5 bases outside the gene matches. This CDR3 has 15 residues. CDR1 and CDR2 from the germline V gene are SGHNT and YYREEE (reference sequence). CDR3 in DNA: TGTGCCAGCAGCTTGAGGACAGGGATAGCAGATACGCAGTATTTT. Translated, it gives CASSLRTGIADTQYF. The complete variable domain, with remaining parts taken from reference TRBV5-4 and TRBJ2-3, reads ETGVTQSPTHLIKTRGQQVTLRCSSQSGHNTVSWYQQALGQGPQFIFQYYREEENGRGNFPPRFSGLQFPNYSSELNVNALELDDSALYLCASSLRTGIADTQYFGPGTRLTVL.

This clone was seen a single time. J is TRBJ1-5 and V is TRBV6-5, with D possibly TRBD1 on 6 matching bases. Trimming stripped 8 bases from V and 3 bases from J, with 8 bases between. The CDR3 has 12 residues. CDR1 is MNHEY, CDR2 SVGAGI, per germline. The CDR3 protein is CASRDNNQPQHF. The CDR3 DNA sequence: TGTGCCAGCCGGGACAACAATCAGCCCCAGCATTTT.

The rearrangement uses TRBV6-1 and TRBJ2-2; 13 bases align to TRBD2. The CDR3 sequence is 17 residues long. The germline gives CDR1 MNHNS, CDR2 SASEGT. V dropped 4 bases and J dropped 4; count of bases not matched to a gene: 6. The CDR3 DNA sequence: TGTGCCAGCAGTGTCCCGGGACTAGCGGGGATCACCGGGGAGCTGTTTTTT. Amino acids: CASSVPGLAGITGELFF.

This rearrangement joins TRBV30 to TRBJ1-6, with 9 bases identical to TRBD1. The CDR3 contains 13 residues. V trimming: 5 bases; J trimming: 9 bases; junction bases outside the gene matches: 5. Germline CDR1 GTSNPN, CDR2 SVGIG (reference sequence). As DNA, the CDR3 is TGTGCCTGGGACGGACAGGGGTTTTCACCCCTCCACTTT. It codes for CAWDGQGFSPLHF.

The genes are TRBV27 and TRBJ2-7, with 10 bases that match TRBD1. Germline CDR1 reads MNHEY; CDR2 reads SMNVEV (reference sequence). The CDR3 contains 14 residues. Trimming took 5 bases from V and 5 from J; bases not matched to a gene: 6. The chain's CDR3 is CASSPGTGVHEQYF. The CDR3 nucleotides are TGTGCCAGCAGTCCCGGGACAGGGGTACACGAGCAGTACTTC.

This chain joins TRBV5-1 and TRBJ2-2, with 9 bases that match TRBD1. The germline V gene encodes CDR1 SGHRS and CDR2 YFSETQ. J lost 6 bases, V lost 0 bases, and 6 bases had no gene match. The CDR3 runs 16 residues. The CDR3 loop is CASSLAWDRAPGELFF. For the CDR3, the DNA is TGCGCCAGCAGCTTGGCGTGGGACAGGGCCCCCGGGGAGCTGTTTTTT.

The CDR3, as DNA: TGCAGCGTTGATCCGGGACAGGGACGTGAAAAACTGTTTTTT. Encoded protein: CSVDPGQGREKLFF. V usage is TRBV29-1 and J usage is TRBJ1-4; 9 bases agree with TRBD1. Germline lookup yields CDR1 SQVTM and CDR2 ANQGSEA. The CDR3 covers 14 residues. With 3 bases clipped from V and 7 bases from J, the junction kept 6 bases outside the gene matches.

The chain is built from TRBV4-1 and TRBJ1-5; maybe TRBD1 (6 bases). This CDR3 has 15 amino acids. Trimming took 4 bases from V and 4 from J, leaving 14 bases between them. Germline V gives CDR1 MGHRA, CDR2 YSYEKL. The CDR3 loop is CASSRRQAANQPQHF. The CDR3 DNA sequence: TGCGCCAGCAGCCGGCGACAGGCCGCAAATCAGCCCCAGCATTTT.

The J gene is TRBJ1-2, the V gene TRBV2, with D possibly matching TRBD1 (5 bases). The V end was cut by 4 bases, the J end by 4 bases, with 16 bases between. The V gene's germline CDR1 is SNHLY and CDR2 FYNNEI. The CDR3 spans 15 residues. The CDR3 protein is CASSVSGVAGYGYTF. CDR3 in DNA: TGTGCCAGCAGTGTATCGGGGGTTGCTGGCTATGGCTACACCTTC.

V and J are TRBV19 and TRBJ2-7; D may be TRBD1 (6 bases). The ends were cut back, 4 bases at V and 1 base at J, with 11 bases in the middle. In germline, CDR1 is LNHDA, CDR2 SQIVND (reference sequence). This CDR3 has 14 residues. The CDR3 coding sequence is TGTGCCAGTAGTACTCAGGGGTGGTCCTACGAGCAGTACTTC. Amino acid sequence: CASSTQGWSYEQYF.